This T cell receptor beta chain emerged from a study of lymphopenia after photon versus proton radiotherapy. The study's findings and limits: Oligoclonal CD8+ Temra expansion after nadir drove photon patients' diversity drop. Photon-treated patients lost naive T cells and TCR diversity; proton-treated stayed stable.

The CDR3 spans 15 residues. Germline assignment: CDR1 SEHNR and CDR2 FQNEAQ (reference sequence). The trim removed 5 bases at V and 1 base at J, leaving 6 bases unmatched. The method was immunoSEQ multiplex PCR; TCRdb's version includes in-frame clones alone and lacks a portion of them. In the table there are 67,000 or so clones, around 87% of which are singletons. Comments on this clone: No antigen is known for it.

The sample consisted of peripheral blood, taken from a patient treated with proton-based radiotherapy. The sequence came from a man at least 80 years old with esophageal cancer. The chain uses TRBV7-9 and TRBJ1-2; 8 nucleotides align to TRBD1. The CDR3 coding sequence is TGTGCCAGCAGCCCCGGACAGGGCCATAACTATGGCTACACCTTC. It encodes CASSPGQGHNYGYTF.